This T cell receptor (beta chain) was retrieved from a study of cytomegalovirus exposure and HLA in healthy donors. With respect to this clone: What it binds is unknown.

In the PCR, 60 Vbeta and 13 Jbeta primers were used. Sequencing was performed with immunoSEQ multiplex PCR; in TCRdb, only in-frame clones are kept and a portion is missing. This table holds 180,000 or so clones, about four fifths found once. Study-level findings and limits: A later analysis, which compared TCR beta chains of equal frequency, found the HLA-associated ones more clonally expanded.

The clonotype was recovered from a man aged 35-49 years in good health and CMV-seronegative. The sample was PBMCs.

Here the CDR3 DNA reads TGCGCCAGCAGCCACAGCCGTTTAAGCGGGAGCTCCTACAATGAGCAGTTCTTC. Translating it yields CASSHSRLSGSSYNEQFF. V is TRBV4-1 and J is TRBJ2-1; TRBD2 agrees at 8 bases. V was pared by 3 bases and J by 0 bases, with 10 bases of the junction left unmatched. The CDR3 totals 18 residues. Looked up from germline, CDR1 is MGHRA and CDR2 is YSYEKL.